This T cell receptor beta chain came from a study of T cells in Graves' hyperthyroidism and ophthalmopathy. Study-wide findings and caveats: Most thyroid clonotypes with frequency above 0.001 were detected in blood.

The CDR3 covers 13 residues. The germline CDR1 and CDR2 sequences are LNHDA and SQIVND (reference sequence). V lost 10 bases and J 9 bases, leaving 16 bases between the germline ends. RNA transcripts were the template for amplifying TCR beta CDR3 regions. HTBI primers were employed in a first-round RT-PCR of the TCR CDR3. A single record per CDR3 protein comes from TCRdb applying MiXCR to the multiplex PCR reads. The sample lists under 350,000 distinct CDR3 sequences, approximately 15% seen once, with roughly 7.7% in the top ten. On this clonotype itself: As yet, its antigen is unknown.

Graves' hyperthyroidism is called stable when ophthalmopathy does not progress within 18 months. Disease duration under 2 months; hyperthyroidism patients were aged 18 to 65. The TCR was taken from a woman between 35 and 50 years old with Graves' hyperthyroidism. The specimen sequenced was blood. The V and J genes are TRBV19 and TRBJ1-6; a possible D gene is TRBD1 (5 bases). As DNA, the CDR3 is TGTGCCACCCAACGCAGGGACTCTTCACCCCTCCACTTT. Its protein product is CATQRRDSSPLHF.